The 30 T cell receptor beta chains presented below share a single source sample, sequenced in a study of blood T cell repertoires in COVID-19. Data came from immunoSEQ multiplex PCR; TCRdb stores just in-frame clones and leaves some out. The sample has roughly 350,000 clones; more than 70% are singletons. The specimen was peripheral blood. These receptors all come from a woman aged 65 to 85 with COVID-19, enrolled during active disease.

The chain carries TRBV2 and TRBJ1-1; 10 bases fit TRBD1. Germline CDR1 is SNHLY and CDR2 is FYNNEI. Trimming took 6 bases from V and 5 from J; bases not matched to a gene: 6. This CDR3 is built from 14 residues. For the CDR3, the DNA is TGTGCCAGCAGAAGGACAGGGGGGGAGACTGAAGCTTTCTTT. The encoded protein is CASRRTGGETEAFF. Drawing the rest from reference TRBV2 and TRBJ1-1, the complete variable domain is EPEVTQTPSHQVTQMGQEVILRCVPISNHLYFYWYRQILGQKVEFLVSFYNNEISEKSEIFDDQFSVERPDGSNFTLKIRSTKLEDSAMYFCASRRTGGETEAFFGQGTRLTVV.

V gene TRBV21-1 combines with J gene TRBJ1-5. TRBV21-1 is a pseudogene locus. CDR3 length: 13 residues. CDR3 sequence: CASGHREGQPQHF. As DNA, the CDR3 is TGTGCCAGCGGACACAGGGAGGGTCAGCCCCAGCATTTT.

The V call is TRBV9, the J call TRBJ2-3; the match to TRBD2 covers 13 bases. With 2 bases clipped from V and 2 bases from J, the junction kept 5 bases outside the gene matches. The length of the CDR3 is 17 residues. CDR1 SGDLS and CDR2 YYNGEE come from the germline V gene. The CDR3 DNA sequence: TGTGCCAGCAGCGTGGAGACTAGCGGGGGGCACACAGATACGCAGTATTTT. This gives the protein CASSVETSGGHTDTQYF.

This clone was found once. The V gene is TRBV5-4, the J gene TRBJ1-3; no reliable D call. The CDR3 covers 13 residues. Germline CDR1 SGHNT, CDR2 YYREEE (reference sequence). V lost 4 bases and J lost 3, with 8 bases in between. The CDR3 DNA follows: TGTGCCAGCAGCCCCAGGTTTGGAAACACCATATATTTT. This codes for CASSPRFGNTIYF. The whole variable domain, filled in from reference TRBV5-4 and TRBJ1-3, reads ETGVTQSPTHLIKTRGQQVTLRCSSQSGHNTVSWYQQALGQGPQFIFQYYREEENGRGNFPPRFSGLQFPNYSSELNVNALELDDSALYLCASSPRFGNTIYFGEGSWLTVV.

The genes are TRBV5-1 and TRBJ2-1, with a possible D match to TRBD1 (6 bases). Germline CDR1 SGHRS, CDR2 YFSETQ. Trimming took 7 bases from V and 10 from J, leaving 18 bases between them. The CDR3 runs to 13 residues. The CDR3 is CASEPWQGTEQFF. In DNA form, the CDR3 reads TGCGCCAGCGAACCGTGGCAGGGGACAGAGCAGTTCTTC.

This clone is a singleton in its sample. J is TRBJ1-5 and V is TRBV7-9; TRBD1 is a possible D gene (5 bases). Trimming stripped 5 bases from V and 4 bases from J, with 18 bases between. The CDR3 has 16 residues. The germline V gene encodes CDR1 SEHNR and CDR2 FQNEAQ (reference sequence). The CDR3 bases are TGTGCCAGCAGCCCAGCCGCGGGGACCGAAAATCAGCCCCAGCATTTT. Residues: CASSPAAGTENQPQHF.

This clone occurred a few times. J is TRBJ1-4 and V is TRBV28, with D perhaps matching TRBD1 (6 bases). V gave up 4 bases and J gave up 0 bases, with 9 bases separating them. Germline V lookup: CDR1 MDHEN, CDR2 SYDVKM. The CDR3 is 15 residues long. CDR3 region: CASSYRTATNEKLFF. DNA of the CDR3: TGTGCCAGCAGTTACAGGACAGCAACTAATGAAAAACTGTTTTTT.

This sequence joins TRBV15 and TRBJ2-1, with a possible D match to TRBD2 (5 bases). CDR1 and CDR2 from the germline V gene are LNHNV and YYDKDF (reference sequence). Trimming left V 3 bases short and J 8 bases short, with 26 bases between. The CDR3 consists of 18 residues. CDR3 in DNA: TGTGCCACCAGCAGTCCCCGCATGGATACATCTCCGAGGGATGAGCAGTTCTTC. Translating it yields CATSSPRMDTSPRDEQFF.

This clone was counted between two and nine times. The same CDR3 also results from other DNA sequences found in this sample. The chain joins TRBV29-1 to TRBJ1-1; a possible D gene is TRBD1 (5 bases). The germline CDR1 and CDR2 sequences are SQVTM and ANQGSEA. V was shortened by 4 bases and J by 6 bases, with 9 bases between the two germline ends. The CDR3 contains 11 residues. The CDR3 DNA reads as TGCAGCGTTGCCCGGGGGTCTGAAGCTTTCTTT. Its translation is CSVARGSEAFF.

The genes are TRBV19 and TRBJ2-2, with 7 positions matching TRBD1. J gave up 4 bases and V 6 bases, and 11 bases lay outside the gene matches. CDR1 is LNHDA, CDR2 SQIVND, per germline (reference sequence). The CDR3 has 16 residues. CDR3 bases: TGTGCCAGTAGCATACAGGGGCGACCGGGCACCGGGGAGCTGTTTTTT. This gives the protein CASSIQGRPGTGELFF.

As DNA, the CDR3 is TGTGCCAGTAGTCAGGGGGAGTACGAGCAGTACTTC. It is translated as CASSQGEYEQYF. The rearrangement uses TRBV19 and TRBJ2-7, with TRBD1 identical over 7 bases. The CDR3 length is 12 residues. Germline CDR1 and CDR2: LNHDA and SQIVND (reference sequence). The ends lost 5 bases at V and 4 bases at J; junction bases unmatched: 2.

J is TRBJ2-1 and V is TRBV11-1; 7 bases map to TRBD2. J lost 5 bases, V lost 5 bases, and 9 bases had no gene match. The CDR3 consists of 15 residues. Germline V gives CDR1 SGHAT, CDR2 FQDESV (reference sequence). The CDR3 region is CASSLGLAANNEQFF. DNA of the CDR3: TGTGCCAGCAGCCTAGGGCTAGCGGCCAACAATGAGCAGTTCTTC.

The chain links TRBV30 to TRBJ2-7, with D possibly being TRBD1 (6 bases). The length of the CDR3 is 14 residues. Trimming took 0 bases from V and 3 from J, leaving 12 bases between them. The germline V gene has CDR1 GTSNPN and CDR2 SVGIG (reference sequence). CDR3 sequence reads: CAWSVSRGSYEQYF. The CDR3 DNA follows: TGTGCCTGGAGTGTAAGCAGGGGAAGCTACGAGCAGTACTTC.

The J gene is TRBJ2-7, the V gene TRBV6-5; TRBD2 agrees at 10 bases. The CDR3 is 14 amino acids. Germline trimming cut 6 bases from V and 2 bases from J; bases unmatched to any gene: 4. Germline V gene sequence: CDR1 MNHEY, CDR2 SVGAGI. CDR3 amino acids: CASRILAGPYEQYF. The CDR3 DNA reads TGTGCCAGCAGGATACTAGCGGGGCCCTACGAGCAGTACTTC.

V and J are TRBV6-1 and TRBJ2-1, with TRBD2 matching 7 bases. V trimming: 3 bases; J trimming: 8 bases; junction bases outside the gene matches: 13. The CDR3 is made up of 16 amino acids. The germline gives CDR1 MNHNS, CDR2 SASEGT. DNA for the CDR3: TGTGCCAGCAGTGACTGGGGGGGGGAAGGGGTGGATGAGCAGTTCTTC. It is translated as CASSDWGGEGVDEQFF.

The rearrangement links TRBV6-6 to TRBJ2-4, with TRBD2 matching over 12 bases. CDR1 MNHNY and CDR2 SVGAGI come from the germline V gene (reference sequence). The junction had 11 bases not matched to a gene; V was cut back by 5 bases and J by 0 bases. The CDR3 covers 19 residues. The CDR3 loop reads CASSLRTSGDNLAKNIQYF. CDR3 coding DNA: TGTGCCAGCAGTCTCAGGACTAGCGGGGATAATCTAGCCAAAAACATTCAGTACTTC.

The CDR3 loop is CASRPGKGFIGNQPQHF. The CDR3 nucleotides are TGTGCCAGCAGGCCTGGGAAGGGGTTTATCGGCAATCAGCCCCAGCATTTT. V gene TRBV27 combines with J gene TRBJ1-5; D is possibly TRBD1 (5 bases). From germline, CDR1 is MNHEY and CDR2 SMNVEV (reference sequence). The V gene lost 6 bases and the J gene lost 2 bases, with 20 bases spanning the gap. This CDR3 region has 17 residues.

V usage is TRBV28 and J usage is TRBJ2-1, with D unclear. The germline V and J ends were trimmed by 1 base and 2 bases, with 6 bases remaining between them. The CDR3 covers 14 residues. The germline CDR1 and CDR2 sequences are MDHEN and SYDVKM. The CDR3 spells CASSLFTAYNEQFF. The CDR3 region has the DNA TGTGCCAGCAGTTTATTCACGGCCTACAATGAGCAGTTCTTC.

V usage is TRBV2 and J usage is TRBJ1-2, with D perhaps matching TRBD1 (5 bases). Germline V gene sequence: CDR1 SNHLY, CDR2 FYNNEI. V lost 7 bases to trimming and J lost 5 bases, with 14 bases between them. CDR3 length: 13 amino acids. The chain's CDR3 is CASTDRDSYGYTF. DNA of the CDR3: TGTGCCAGCACCGATCGGGACTCATATGGCTACACCTTC.

This sequence joins TRBV12-5 and TRBJ1-2, with D unclear. Germline V CDR1 and CDR2: LGHNT, FRNRAP. The length of the CDR3 is 15 residues. V was trimmed by 0 bases and J by 4 bases, leaving 12 bases between them. The CDR3 DNA follows: TGTGCTAGTGGTTTGGTACACGGGATCCTCTATGGCTACACCTTC. Its translation is CASGLVHGILYGYTF.

This sequence joins TRBV7-2 and TRBJ2-7; tentatively, D is TRBD1 (6 bases). CDR3 length equals 15 residues. Germline V gene lookup returns CDR1 SGHTA and CDR2 FQGNSA. The V and J ends lost 3 bases and 5 bases respectively, with 17 bases between them. CDR3 protein: CASSFSSGEYNEQYF. The DNA of the CDR3 is TGTGCCAGCAGCTTTTCCTCAGGGGAGTATAACGAGCAGTACTTC.

The rearrangement uses TRBV4-3 and TRBJ2-1; 15 bases fit TRBD2. The CDR3 runs to 18 residues. Unmatched junction bases numbered 12, after V lost 3 bases and J lost 9 bases. CDR1 is LGHNA, CDR2 YSLEER, per germline. CDR3 coding DNA: TGCGCCAGCAGCCAGGTGGGACTAGCGGGGGGTCGGCGCGGTGAGCAGTTCTTC. Protein sequence: CASSQVGLAGGRRGEQFF.

The chain couples TRBV21-1 to TRBJ1-5; the table's D call TRBD1 went unverified against the DNA. TRBV21-1 is reported as a pseudogene. This CDR3 contains 16 residues. The CDR3 loop reads CASSKESRQGNQPQHF. The CDR3, as DNA: TGTGCCAGCAGCAAAGAATCTCGACAGGGCAATCAGCCCCAGCATTTT.

V usage is TRBV6-2 or TRBV6-3 and J usage is TRBJ2-4; 9 nucleotides match TRBD1. The V gene's germline CDR1 is MNHEY and CDR2 SVGEGT. This CDR3 has 14 amino acids. Trimming removed 4 bases from V and 13 bases from J; junction bases left unmatched: 11. CDR3: CASSSGDRGVRQYF. In DNA, the CDR3 is TGTGCCAGCAGTTCGGGAGACAGGGGGGTAAGGCAGTACTTC.

This rearrangement joins TRBV5-4 to TRBJ1-6; no clear D. Trimming removed 4 bases from V and 9 bases from J, with 20 bases in between. The CDR3 extends over 16 amino acids. CDR1 is SGHNT and CDR2 is YYREEE in the germline V gene (reference sequence). CDR3: CASSRRVGGGSSPLHF. The CDR3 DNA follows: TGTGCCAGCAGCCGGAGGGTGGGTGGTGGGAGTTCACCCCTCCACTTT.

To note about this clone: Other nucleotide sequences from this sample produce the same CDR3. The rearrangement links TRBV28 to TRBJ1-2; D gene uncertain. The V end was cut by 2 bases, the J end by 2 bases, with 3 bases between. Germline assignment: CDR1 MDHEN and CDR2 SYDVKM. The length of the CDR3 is 12 residues. The CDR3 DNA sequence: TGTGCCAGCAGTTTACGGAACTATGGCTACACCTTC. It is translated as CASSLRNYGYTF.

The gene calls are TRBV7-2 and TRBJ1-4; 9 positions agree with TRBD1. This CDR3 region has 15 residues. The ends lost 2 bases at V and 8 bases at J; junction bases unmatched: 6. Germline V lookup: CDR1 SGHTA, CDR2 FQGNSA. The CDR3 DNA is TGTGCCAGCAGCTTAACCGGACAGGGGAGCGAAAAACTGTTTTTT. Its translation: CASSLTGQGSEKLFF. Together with reference TRBV7-2 and TRBJ1-4, the CDR3 gives the full variable domain: GAGVSQSPSNKVTEKGKDVELRCDPISGHTALYWYRQSLGQGLEFLIYFQGNSAPDKSGLPSDRFSAERTGGSVSTLTIQRTQQEDSAVYLCASSLTGQGSEKLFFGSGTQLSVL.

In this sample, this clone turned up a few times. V is TRBV20-1 and J is TRBJ1-5, with D tentatively TRBD1 (6 bases). The CDR3 has 13 amino acids. Germline V gives CDR1 DFQATT, CDR2 SNEGSKA (reference sequence). Trimming removed 3 bases at V and 5 bases at J, with 11 bases between. CDR3 region: CSASDRPYQPQHF. Written as DNA, the CDR3 is TGCAGTGCTAGTGACAGGCCCTATCAGCCCCAGCATTTT.

V usage is TRBV9 and J usage is TRBJ2-7; 9 bases agree with TRBD1. This CDR3 contains 17 residues. Germline loops: CDR1 SGDLS, CDR2 YYNGEE. The junction had 16 bases not matched to a gene; V was cut back by 4 bases and J by 5 bases. CDR3 sequence (DNA): TGTGCCAGCAGCCTTGGAGGAGGGACAGGGAATTCTCACGAGCAGTACTTC. Its translation: CASSLGGGTGNSHEQYF.

The rearrangement uses TRBV5-6 and TRBJ1-5; possibly TRBD1 for D (5 bases). Germline values: CDR1 SGHDT, CDR2 YYEEEE. V was clipped by 6 bases and J by 0 bases, with 16 bases between them. The CDR3 is 16 residues long. The CDR3 region has the DNA TGTGCCAGCACCTGGGGGGGACTCTATAGCAATCAGCCCCAGCATTTT. As protein: CASTWGGLYSNQPQHF.